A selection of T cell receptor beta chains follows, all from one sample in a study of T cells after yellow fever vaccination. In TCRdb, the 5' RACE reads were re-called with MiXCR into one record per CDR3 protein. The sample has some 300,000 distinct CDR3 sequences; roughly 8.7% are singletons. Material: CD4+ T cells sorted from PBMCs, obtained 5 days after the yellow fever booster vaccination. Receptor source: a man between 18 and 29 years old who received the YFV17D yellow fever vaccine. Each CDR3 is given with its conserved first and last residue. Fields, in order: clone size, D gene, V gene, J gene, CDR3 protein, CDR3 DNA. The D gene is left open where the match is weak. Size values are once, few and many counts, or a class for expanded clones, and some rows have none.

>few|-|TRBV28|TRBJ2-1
CASSFYPRDEQFF
TGTGCCAGCAGTTTTTATCCGAGGGATGAGCAGTTCTTC
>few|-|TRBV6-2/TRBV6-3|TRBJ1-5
CASGFLSPQHF
TGTGCCAGCGGATTCCTTTCGCCCCAGCATTTT
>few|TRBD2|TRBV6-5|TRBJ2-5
CASSLGLGGAGGETQYF
TGTGCCAGCAGTTTAGGACTCGGGGGGGCCGGTGGAGAGACCCAGTACTTC
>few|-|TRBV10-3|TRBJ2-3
CAIMEGSADTQYF
TGTGCCATCATGGAGGGTTCGGCAGATACGCAGTATTTT
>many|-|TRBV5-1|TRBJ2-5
CASSLDQETQYF
TGCGCCAGCAGCTTGGACCAAGAGACCCAGTACTTC
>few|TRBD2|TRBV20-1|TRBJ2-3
CSAPRGGTDTQYF
TGCAGTGCTCCACGGGGGGGCACAGATACGCAGTATTTT
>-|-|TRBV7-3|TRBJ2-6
CASSPNGYSGANVLTF
TGTGCCAGCAGCCCTAATGGCTACTCTGGGGCCAACGTCCTGACTTTC
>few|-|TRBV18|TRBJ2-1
CASSPARPGEQFF
TGTGCCAGCTCACCAGCCCGACCGGGGGAGCAGTTCTTC
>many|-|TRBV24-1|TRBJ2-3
CATSGGPSTDTQYF
TGTGCCACCAGTGGAGGGCCGAGCACAGATACGCAGTATTTT
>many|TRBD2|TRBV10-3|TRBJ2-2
CAIKSLAGGPNTGELFF
TGTGCCATCAAGAGCCTAGCGGGGGGCCCAAACACCGGGGAGCTGTTTTTT
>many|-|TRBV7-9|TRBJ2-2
CASKQGPNTGELFF
TGTGCCAGCAAGCAGGGCCCCAACACCGGGGAGCTGTTTTTT
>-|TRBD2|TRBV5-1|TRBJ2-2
CASSLVGWDYYLNTGELFF
TGCGCCAGCAGTCTTGTAGGATGGGACTACTACTTGAACACCGGGGAGCTGTTTTTT
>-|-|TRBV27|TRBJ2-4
CASSFRDRELIAAVKNIQYF
TGTGCCAGCAGTTTTCGAGACAGGGAGTTGATAGCGGCAGTCAAAAACATTCAGTACTTC
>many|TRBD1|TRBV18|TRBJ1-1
CASSPGQTNTEAFF
TGTGCCAGCTCACCGGGACAGACCAACACTGAAGCTTTCTTT
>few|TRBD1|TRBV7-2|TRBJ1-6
CASGRQGNSPLHF
TGTGCCAGCGGCCGACAGGGAAATTCACCCCTCCACTTT
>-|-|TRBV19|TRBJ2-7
CASSMRSGGTRDSYEQYF
TGTGCCAGTAGTATGCGGAGTGGGGGGACCAGGGACTCCTACGAGCAGTACTTC
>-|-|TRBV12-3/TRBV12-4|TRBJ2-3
CASSPDGVFTDTQYF
TGTGCCAGCAGCCCCGACGGAGTATTCACAGATACGCAGTATTTT
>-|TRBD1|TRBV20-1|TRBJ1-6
CSATRDRATYNSPLHF
TGCAGTGCTACCCGGGACAGGGCCACTTATAATTCACCCCTCCACTTT
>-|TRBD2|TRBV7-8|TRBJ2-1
CASSLSLRGASSYNEQFF
TGTGCCAGCAGCTTAAGTCTGCGGGGGGCTAGCTCCTACAATGAGCAGTTCTTC
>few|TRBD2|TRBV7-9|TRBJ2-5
CASSGLAGGGETQYF
TGTGCCAGCAGCGGACTAGCGGGGGGCGGAGAGACCCAGTACTTC
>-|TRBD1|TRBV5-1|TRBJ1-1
CASSLGIQGATEAFF
TGCGCCAGCAGCTTAGGCATTCAGGGGGCCACTGAAGCTTTCTTT
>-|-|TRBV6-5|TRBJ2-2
CASSGHTGELFF
TGTGCCAGCAGTGGGCACACCGGGGAGCTGTTTTTT
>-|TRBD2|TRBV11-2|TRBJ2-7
CASSTRLAGTTYEQYF
TGTGCCAGCAGCACCCGGCTAGCGGGGACAACCTACGAGCAGTACTTC
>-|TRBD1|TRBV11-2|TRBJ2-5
CASSPRDRVLETQYF
TGTGCCAGCAGCCCCCGAGACAGGGTTTTGGAGACCCAGTACTTC
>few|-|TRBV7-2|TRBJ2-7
CASSLGGQRTYEQYF
TGTGCCAGCAGCTTAGGAGGACAGCGCACCTACGAGCAGTACTTC
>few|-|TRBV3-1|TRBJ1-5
CASSQDWGRSNQPQHF
TGTGCCAGCAGCCAAGACTGGGGCCGAAGCAATCAGCCCCAGCATTTT
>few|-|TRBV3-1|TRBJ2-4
CASSPALAKNIQYF
TGTGCCAGCAGTCCGGCTCTAGCCAAAAACATTCAGTACTTC
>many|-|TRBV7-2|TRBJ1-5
CASSLQSNQPQHF
TGTGCCAGCAGCTTACAGAGCAATCAGCCCCAGCATTTT
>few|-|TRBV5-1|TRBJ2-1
CASSWDTSYNEQFF
TGCGCCAGCAGCTGGGATACGTCCTACAATGAGCAGTTCTTC
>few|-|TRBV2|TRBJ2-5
CASRVGEGETQYF
TGTGCCAGCAGGGTCGGCGAGGGGGAGACCCAGTACTTC
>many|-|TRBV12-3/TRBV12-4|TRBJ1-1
CASSLRSGREAFF
TGTGCCAGCAGTTTGAGATCGGGGAGGGAAGCTTTCTTT
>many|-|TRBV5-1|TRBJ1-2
CASSQNFGGVNYGYTF
TGCGCCAGCAGCCAGAACTTCGGGGGAGTTAACTATGGCTACACCTTC
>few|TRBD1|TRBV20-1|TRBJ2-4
CSAQPGQGVNIQYF
TGCAGTGCTCAACCGGGACAGGGGGTAAACATTCAGTACTTC
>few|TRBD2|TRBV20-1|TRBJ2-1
CSAKDGRGGAYNEQFF
TGCAGTGCTAAGGACGGGCGCGGGGGGGCATACAATGAGCAGTTCTTC
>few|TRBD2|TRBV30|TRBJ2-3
CAWSLLAVSTDTQYF
TGTGCCTGGAGTCTACTAGCGGTCAGCACAGATACGCAGTATTTT
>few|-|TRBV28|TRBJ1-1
CASRVHRDTEAFF
TGTGCCAGCAGGGTTCACAGGGACACTGAAGCTTTCTTT
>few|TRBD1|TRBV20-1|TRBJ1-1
CSASQGGNAEAFF
TGCAGTGCTAGTCAGGGGGGCAACGCTGAAGCTTTCTTT
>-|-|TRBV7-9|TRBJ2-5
CASSFLAGLQETQYF
TGTGCCAGCAGCTTTTTAGCAGGCCTCCAAGAGACCCAGTACTTC
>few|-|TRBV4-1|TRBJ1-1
CASSQDGHYTEAFF
TGCGCCAGCAGCCAAGATGGTCACTACACTGAAGCTTTCTTT
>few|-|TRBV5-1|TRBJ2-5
CASSINPVVPGETQYF
TGCGCCAGCAGCATAAACCCGGTCGTACCGGGGGAGACCCAGTACTTC
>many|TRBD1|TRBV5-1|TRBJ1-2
CASTQGGNYGYTF
TGCGCCAGCACTCAGGGGGGAAACTATGGCTACACCTTC
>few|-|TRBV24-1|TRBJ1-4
CATSDLDLFGNEKLFF
TGTGCCACCAGTGATTTAGATTTGTTCGGTAATGAAAAACTGTTTTTT
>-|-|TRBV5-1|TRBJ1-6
CASRNRANSPLHF
TGCGCCAGCAGGAACAGGGCCAATTCACCCCTCCACTTT
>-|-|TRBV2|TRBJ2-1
CASSESGDFYNEQFF
TGTGCCAGCAGTGAATCGGGGGACTTCTACAATGAGCAGTTCTTC
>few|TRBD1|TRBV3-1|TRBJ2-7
CASSHRDRGAEQYF
TGTGCCAGCAGCCACAGGGACAGGGGAGCCGAGCAGTACTTC
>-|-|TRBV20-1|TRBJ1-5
CSAHGSNQPQHF
TGCAGTGCTCACGGGAGCAATCAGCCCCAGCATTTT
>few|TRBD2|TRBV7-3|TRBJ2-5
CASSLMGGETQYF
TGTGCCAGCAGCTTAATGGGGGGGGAGACCCAGTACTTC
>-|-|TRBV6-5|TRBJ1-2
CASSRPPGAGGYTF
TGTGCCAGCAGTCGCCCTCCAGGGGCTGGTGGCTACACCTTC
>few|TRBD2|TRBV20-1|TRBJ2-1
CSARRRLAGGPQFF
TGCAGTGCACGGAGGAGACTAGCGGGGGGGCCGCAGTTCTTC
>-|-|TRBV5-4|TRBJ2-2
CASSSGQLGTGELFF
TGTGCCAGCAGTTCAGGACAACTTGGCACCGGGGAGCTGTTTTTT
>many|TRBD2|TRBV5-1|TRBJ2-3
CASSLIGTSEDTQYF
TGCGCCAGCAGCTTAATTGGGACTAGCGAGGACACGCAGTATTTT
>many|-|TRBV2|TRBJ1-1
CASVEAIHTEAFF
TGTGCCAGCGTCGAGGCGATCCACACTGAAGCTTTCTTT
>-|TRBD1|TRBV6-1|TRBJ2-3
CASTRTGGAYDNTQYF
TGTGCCAGCACCCGAACAGGGGGCGCCTATGATAATACGCAGTATTTT